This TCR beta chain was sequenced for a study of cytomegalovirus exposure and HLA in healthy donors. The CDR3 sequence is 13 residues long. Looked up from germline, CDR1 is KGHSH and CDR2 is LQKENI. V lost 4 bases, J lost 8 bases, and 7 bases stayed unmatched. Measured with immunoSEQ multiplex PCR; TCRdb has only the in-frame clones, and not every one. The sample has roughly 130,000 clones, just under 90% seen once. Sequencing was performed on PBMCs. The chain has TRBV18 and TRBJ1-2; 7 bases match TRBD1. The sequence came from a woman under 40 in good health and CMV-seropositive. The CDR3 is CASSQDRDYGYTF. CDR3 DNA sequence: TGTGCCAGCTCACAAGACAGGGATTACGGCTACACCTTC.